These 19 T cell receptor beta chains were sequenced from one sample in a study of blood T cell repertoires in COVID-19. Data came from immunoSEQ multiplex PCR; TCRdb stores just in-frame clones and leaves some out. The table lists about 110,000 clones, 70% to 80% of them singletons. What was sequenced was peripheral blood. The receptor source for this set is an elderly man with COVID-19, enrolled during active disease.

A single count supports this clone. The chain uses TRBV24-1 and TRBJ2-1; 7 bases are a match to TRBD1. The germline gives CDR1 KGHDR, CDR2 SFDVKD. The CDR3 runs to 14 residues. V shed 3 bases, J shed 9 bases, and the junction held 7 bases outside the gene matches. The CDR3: CATSDPGQRAEQFF. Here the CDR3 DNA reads TGTGCCACCAGTGATCCGGGACAGCGCGCTGAGCAGTTCTTC.

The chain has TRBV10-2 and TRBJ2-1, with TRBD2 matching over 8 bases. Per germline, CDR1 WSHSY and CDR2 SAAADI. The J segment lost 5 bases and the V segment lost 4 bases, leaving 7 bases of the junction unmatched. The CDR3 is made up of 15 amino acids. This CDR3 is CASSVSSGLDNEQFF. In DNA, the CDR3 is TGCGCCAGCAGTGTCTCTAGCGGGCTCGACAATGAGCAGTTCTTC.

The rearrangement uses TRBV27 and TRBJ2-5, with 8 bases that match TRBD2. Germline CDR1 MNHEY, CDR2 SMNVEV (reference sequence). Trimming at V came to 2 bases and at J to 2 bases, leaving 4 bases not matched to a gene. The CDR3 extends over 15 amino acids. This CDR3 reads CASSLAGGRQETQYF. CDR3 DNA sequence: TGTGCCAGCAGTTTAGCGGGAGGCCGACAAGAGACCCAGTACTTC.

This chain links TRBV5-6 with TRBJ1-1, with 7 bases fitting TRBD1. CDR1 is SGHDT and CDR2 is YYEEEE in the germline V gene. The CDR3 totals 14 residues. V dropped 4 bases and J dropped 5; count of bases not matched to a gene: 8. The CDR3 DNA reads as TGTGCCAGCAGCGTAGGGGGCGTGGGGACTGAAGCTTTCTTT. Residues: CASSVGGVGTEAFF. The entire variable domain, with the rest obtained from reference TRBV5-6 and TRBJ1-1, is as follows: DAGVTQSPTHLIKTRGQQVTLRCSPKSGHDTVSWYQQALGQGPQFIFQYYEEEERQRGNFPDRFSGHQFPNYSSELNVNALLLGDSALYLCASSVGGVGTEAFFGQGTRLTVV.

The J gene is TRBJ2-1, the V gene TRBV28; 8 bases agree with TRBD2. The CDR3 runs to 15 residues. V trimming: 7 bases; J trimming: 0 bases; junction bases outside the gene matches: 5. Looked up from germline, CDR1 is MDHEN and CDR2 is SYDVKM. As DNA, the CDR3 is TGTGCCAGCACCTCGGGAGGGAGCTCCTACAATGAGCAGTTCTTC. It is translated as CASTSGGSSYNEQFF. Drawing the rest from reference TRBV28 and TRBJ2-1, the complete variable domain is DVKVTQSSRYLVKRTGEKVFLECVQDMDHENMFWYRQDPGLGLRLIYFSYDVKMKEKGDIPEGYSVSREKKERFSLILESASTNQTSMYLCASTSGGSSYNEQFFGPGTRLTVL.

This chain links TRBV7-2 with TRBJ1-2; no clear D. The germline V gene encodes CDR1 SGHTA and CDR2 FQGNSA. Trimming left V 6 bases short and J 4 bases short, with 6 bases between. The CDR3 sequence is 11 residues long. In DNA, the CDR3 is TGTGCCAGCAGTTACAGCTATGGCTACACCTTC. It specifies CASSYSYGYTF.

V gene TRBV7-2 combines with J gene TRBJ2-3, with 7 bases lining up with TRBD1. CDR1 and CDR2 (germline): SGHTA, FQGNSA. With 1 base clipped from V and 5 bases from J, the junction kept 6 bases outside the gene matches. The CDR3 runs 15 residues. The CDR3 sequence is CASSLEARGIDTQYF. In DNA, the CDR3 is TGTGCCAGCAGCTTAGAGGCCAGGGGGATAGATACGCAGTATTTT.

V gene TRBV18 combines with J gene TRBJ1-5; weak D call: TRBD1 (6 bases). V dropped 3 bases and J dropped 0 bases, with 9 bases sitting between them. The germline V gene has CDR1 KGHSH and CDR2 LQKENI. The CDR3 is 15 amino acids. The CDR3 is CASSPQGNSNQPQHF. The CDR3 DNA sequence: TGTGCCAGCTCACCCCAGGGGAATAGCAATCAGCCCCAGCATTTT.

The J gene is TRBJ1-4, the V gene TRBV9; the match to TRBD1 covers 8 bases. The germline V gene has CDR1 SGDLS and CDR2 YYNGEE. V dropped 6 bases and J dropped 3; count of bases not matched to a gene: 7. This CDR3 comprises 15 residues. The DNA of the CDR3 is TGTGCCAGCACACTATCAGGGGGCCCTAATGAAAAACTGTTTTTT. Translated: CASTLSGGPNEKLFF.

CDR3 bases: TGTGCCAGCAGTTACATCCGGGGTTTGAACACTGAAGCTTTCTTT. Protein: CASSYIRGLNTEAFF. V is TRBV6-2 or TRBV6-3 and J is TRBJ1-1; D call uncertain. The germline CDR1 and CDR2 sequences are MNHEY and SVGEGT. The CDR3 contains 15 residues. Deletions cut 2 bases from V and 0 bases from J, with 10 bases between.

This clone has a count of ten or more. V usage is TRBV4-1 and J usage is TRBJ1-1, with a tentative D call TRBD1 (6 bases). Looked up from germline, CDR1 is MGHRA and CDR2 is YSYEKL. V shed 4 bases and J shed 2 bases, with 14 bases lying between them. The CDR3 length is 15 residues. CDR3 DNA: TGCGCCAGCAGCCTACACCCAGGGGCAAACACTGAAGCTTTCTTT. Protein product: CASSLHPGANTEAFF.

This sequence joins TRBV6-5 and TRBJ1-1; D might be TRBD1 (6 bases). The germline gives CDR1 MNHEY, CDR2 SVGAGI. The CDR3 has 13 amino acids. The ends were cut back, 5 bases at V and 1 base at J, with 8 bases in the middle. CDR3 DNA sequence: TGTGCCAGCAGTCCGACAGGGAACACTGAAGCTTTCTTT. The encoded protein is CASSPTGNTEAFF.

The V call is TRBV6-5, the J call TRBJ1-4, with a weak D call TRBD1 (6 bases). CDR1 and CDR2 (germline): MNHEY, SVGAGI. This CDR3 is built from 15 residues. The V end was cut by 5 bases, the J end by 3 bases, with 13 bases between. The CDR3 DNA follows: TGTGCCAGCAGTCAGTTCAGGGGAGCTAATGAAAAACTGTTTTTT. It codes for CASSQFRGANEKLFF.

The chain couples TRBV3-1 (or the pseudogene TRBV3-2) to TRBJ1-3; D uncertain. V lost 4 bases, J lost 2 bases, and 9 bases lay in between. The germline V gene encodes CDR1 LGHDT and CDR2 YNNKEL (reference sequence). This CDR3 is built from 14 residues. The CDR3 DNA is TGTGCCAGCAGCCCTGGGCTTGCTGGAAACACCATATATTTT. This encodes CASSPGLAGNTIYF.

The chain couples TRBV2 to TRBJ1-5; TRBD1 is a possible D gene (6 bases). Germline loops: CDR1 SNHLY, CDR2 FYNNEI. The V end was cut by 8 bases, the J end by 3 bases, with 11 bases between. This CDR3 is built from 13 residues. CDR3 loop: CASGTGNNQPQHF. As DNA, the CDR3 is TGTGCCAGCGGTACAGGGAACAATCAGCCCCAGCATTTT.

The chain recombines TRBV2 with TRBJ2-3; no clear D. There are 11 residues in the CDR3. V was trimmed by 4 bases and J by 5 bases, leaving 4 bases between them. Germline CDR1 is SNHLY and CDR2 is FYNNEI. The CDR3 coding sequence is TGTGCCAGCAGTGTACAAGATACGCAGTATTTT. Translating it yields CASSVQDTQYF.

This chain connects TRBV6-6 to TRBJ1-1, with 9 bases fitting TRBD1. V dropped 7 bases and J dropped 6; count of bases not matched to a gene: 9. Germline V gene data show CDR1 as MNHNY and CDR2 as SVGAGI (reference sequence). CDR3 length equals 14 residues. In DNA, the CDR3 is TGTGCCAGCACCAGGACAGGGGTGGGATCTGAAGCTTTCTTT. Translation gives CASTRTGVGSEAFF.

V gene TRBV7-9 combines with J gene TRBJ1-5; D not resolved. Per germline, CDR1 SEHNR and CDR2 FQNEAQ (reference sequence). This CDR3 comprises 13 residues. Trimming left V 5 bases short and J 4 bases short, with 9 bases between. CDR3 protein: CASSDSGNQPQHF. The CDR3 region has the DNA TGTGCCAGCAGCGACTCCGGGAATCAGCCCCAGCATTTT.

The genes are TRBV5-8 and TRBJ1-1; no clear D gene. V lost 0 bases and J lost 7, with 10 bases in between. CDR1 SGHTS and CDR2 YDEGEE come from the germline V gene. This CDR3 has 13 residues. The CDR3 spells CASSLARPGEAFF. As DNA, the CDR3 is TGTGCCAGCAGCTTGGCCCGCCCCGGTGAAGCTTTCTTT.